This T cell receptor (beta chain) was observed in a study of cytomegalovirus exposure and HLA in healthy donors. Study results and limitations: Later analysis identified a missense DCLRE1C variant that was linked to TCR beta V- and J-gene trimming. Productive rates of about 87% or about 30% were seen for most TCR beta V segments in an earlier analysis. TCR beta sequences reportedly predicted most subjects' HLA-A and HLA-B alleles accurately.

Primers: 60 Vbeta forward and 13 Jbeta reverse. Produced via immunoSEQ multiplex PCR; TCRdb's table is partial and in-frame only. The sample contains some 250,000 clones, more than 75% of which appear only once. Of note for this clone: Its matching antigen is unknown.

Trimming pared 2 bases from V and 7 bases from J, leaving 11 bases between. In germline, CDR1 is SEHNR, CDR2 FQNEAQ (reference sequence). The CDR3 is 13 residues long. This clonotype originated in a middle-aged woman in good health and CMV-seropositive. Sequencing used PBMCs. The V call is TRBV7-9, the J call TRBJ1-2, with D possibly matching TRBD1 (6 bases). The CDR3 sequence is CASSLPGQLGYTF. The CDR3 DNA sequence: TGTGCCAGCAGCTTACCTGGACAGCTTGGCTACACCTTC. Together with reference TRBV7-9 and TRBJ1-2, the CDR3 gives the full variable domain: DTGVSQNPRHKITKRGQNVTFRCDPISEHNRLYWYRQTLGQGPEFLTYFQNEAQLEKSRLLSDRFSAERPKGSFSTLEIQRTEQGDSAMYLCASSLPGQLGYTFGSGTRLTVV.